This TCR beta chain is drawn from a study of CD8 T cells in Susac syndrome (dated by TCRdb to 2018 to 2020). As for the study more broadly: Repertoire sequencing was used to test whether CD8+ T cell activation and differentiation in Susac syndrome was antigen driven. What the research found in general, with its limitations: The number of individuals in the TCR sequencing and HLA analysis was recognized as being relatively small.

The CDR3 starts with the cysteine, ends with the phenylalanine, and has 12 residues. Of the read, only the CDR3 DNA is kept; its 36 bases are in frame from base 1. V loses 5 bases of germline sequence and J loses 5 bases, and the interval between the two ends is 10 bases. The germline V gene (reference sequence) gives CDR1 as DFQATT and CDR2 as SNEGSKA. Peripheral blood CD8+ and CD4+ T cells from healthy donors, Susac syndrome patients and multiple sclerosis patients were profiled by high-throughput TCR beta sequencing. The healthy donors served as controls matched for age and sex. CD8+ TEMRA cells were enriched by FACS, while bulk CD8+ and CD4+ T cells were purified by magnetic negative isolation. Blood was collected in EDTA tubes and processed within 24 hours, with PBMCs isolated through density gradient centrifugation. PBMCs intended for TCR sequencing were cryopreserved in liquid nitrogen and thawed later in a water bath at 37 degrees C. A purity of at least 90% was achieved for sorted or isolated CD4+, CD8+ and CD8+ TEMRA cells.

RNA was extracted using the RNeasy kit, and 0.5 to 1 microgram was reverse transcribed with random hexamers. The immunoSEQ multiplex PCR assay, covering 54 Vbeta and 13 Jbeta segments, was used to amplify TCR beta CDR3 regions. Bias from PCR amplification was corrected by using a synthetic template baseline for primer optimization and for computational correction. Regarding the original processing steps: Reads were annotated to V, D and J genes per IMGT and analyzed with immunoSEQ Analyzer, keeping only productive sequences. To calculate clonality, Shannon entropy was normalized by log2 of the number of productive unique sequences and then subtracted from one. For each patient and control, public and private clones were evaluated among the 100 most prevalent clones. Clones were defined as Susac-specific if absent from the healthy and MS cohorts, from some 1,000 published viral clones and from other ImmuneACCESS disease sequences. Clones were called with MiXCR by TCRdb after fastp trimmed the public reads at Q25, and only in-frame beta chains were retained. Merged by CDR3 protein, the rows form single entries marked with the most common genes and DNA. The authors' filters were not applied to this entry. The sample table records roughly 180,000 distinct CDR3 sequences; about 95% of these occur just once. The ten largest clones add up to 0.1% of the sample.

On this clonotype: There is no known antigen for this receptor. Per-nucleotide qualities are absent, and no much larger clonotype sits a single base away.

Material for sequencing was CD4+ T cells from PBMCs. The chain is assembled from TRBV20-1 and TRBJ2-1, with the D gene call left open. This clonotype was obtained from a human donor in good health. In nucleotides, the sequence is TGCAGTGCTCCCAAGACCGACAATGAGCAGTTCTTC. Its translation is CSAPKTDNEQFF.